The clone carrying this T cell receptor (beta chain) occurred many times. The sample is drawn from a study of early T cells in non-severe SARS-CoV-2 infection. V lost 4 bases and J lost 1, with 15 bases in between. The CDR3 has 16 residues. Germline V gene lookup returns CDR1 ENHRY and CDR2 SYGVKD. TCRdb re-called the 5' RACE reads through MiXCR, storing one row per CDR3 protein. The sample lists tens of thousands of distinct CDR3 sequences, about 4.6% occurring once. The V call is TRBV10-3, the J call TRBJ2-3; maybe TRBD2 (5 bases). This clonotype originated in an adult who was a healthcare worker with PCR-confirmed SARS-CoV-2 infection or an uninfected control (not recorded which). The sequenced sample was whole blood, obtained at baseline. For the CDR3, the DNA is TGTGCCATCAGTGCCTATGGAATGAGGGGCACAGATACGCAGTATTTT. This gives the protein CAISAYGMRGTDTQYF.